These 24 T cell receptor beta chains share one sample of origin, sequenced in a study of CD4+ T cells in melanoma (dated by TCRdb to between 2021 and 2024). The library was produced with the immunoSEQ multiplex PCR assay. In its TCRdb copy, this immuneACCESS table keeps in-frame sequences only and misses some clones. Where compared with another copy, unresolved V genes explain less than half of these, and the others have no known cause. The sample table lists about 140,000 clones, 80% to 95% of them with a count of one. The top ten hold roughly 1.4% of the sample. These receptors were taken from a human donor with melanoma.

This clone was counted only a few times. This chain joins TRBV30 and TRBJ1-3; D uncertain. The germline V gene has CDR1 GTSNPN and CDR2 SVGIG (reference sequence). Trimming removed 3 bases at V and 0 bases at J, with 18 bases between. This CDR3 contains 17 residues. CDR3 nucleotides: TGTGCCTGGAGGATGTTCGAATCCTCGAGCTCTGGAAACACCATATATTTT. Amino acids: CAWRMFESSSSGNTIYF.

This rearrangement joins TRBV5-4 to TRBJ2-7; TRBD1 is a possible D gene (5 bases). The CDR3 extends over 13 amino acids. V was trimmed by 3 bases and J by 3 bases, leaving 10 bases between them. Looked up from germline, CDR1 is SGHNT and CDR2 is YYREEE (reference sequence). The CDR3 reads CASSSRDSYEQYF. For the CDR3, the DNA is TGTGCCAGCAGCTCAAGAGACAGCTACGAGCAGTACTTC.

The chain carries TRBV27 and TRBJ1-5; D not certain. Trimming removed 6 bases from V and 7 bases from J, with 13 bases in between. The CDR3 runs to 13 residues. Germline V lookup: CDR1 MNHEY, CDR2 SMNVEV (reference sequence). In DNA form, the CDR3 reads TGTGCCAGCAGATTAAGGTATGACCAGCCCCAGCATTTT. Translated: CASRLRYDQPQHF.

The chain has TRBV19 and TRBJ1-2, with D perhaps matching TRBD1 (6 bases). CDR3 size: 13 residues. Per germline, CDR1 LNHDA and CDR2 SQIVND (reference sequence). Trimming pared 3 bases from V and 3 bases from J, leaving 8 bases between. The CDR3 here is CASSMGTYYGYTF. CDR3 DNA sequence: TGTGCCAGTAGTATGGGGACATACTATGGCTACACCTTC.

The chain uses TRBV5-6 and TRBJ1-1; TRBD1 agrees at 11 bases. The ends lost 1 base at V and 8 bases at J; junction bases unmatched: 7. Germline V gene data show CDR1 as SGHDT and CDR2 as YYEEEE. This CDR3 contains 15 residues. The CDR3 reads CASSLTGQGVLEAFF. The CDR3 bases are TGTGCCAGCAGCTTGACGGGACAGGGGGTTCTCGAAGCTTTCTTT.

DNA for the CDR3: TGTGCCAGCTCACCTCAGGGAGAGACCCAGTACTTC. Translated, it gives CASSPQGETQYF. The rearrangement links TRBV18 to TRBJ2-5; possible D gene TRBD1, 5 bases. This CDR3 contains 12 residues. Germline V gene lookup returns CDR1 KGHSH and CDR2 LQKENI. Deletions cut 3 bases from V and 4 bases from J, with 6 bases between.

The V call is TRBV6-5, the J call TRBJ1-1; TRBD1 aligns across 9 bases. V gave up 6 bases and J gave up 8 bases; unmatched junction bases: 13. CDR1 is MNHEY, CDR2 SVGAGI, per germline. The CDR3 is made up of 15 amino acids. The CDR3 region has the DNA TGTGCCAGCAGGAGTACCCACAGGGGGCAGGTCGAAGCTTTCTTT. Its translation: CASRSTHRGQVEAFF.

V usage is TRBV10-3 and J usage is TRBJ2-1; the match to TRBD1 covers 10 bases. V shed 8 bases and J 7 bases; nucleotides not matched to a gene: 14. Germline CDR1 and CDR2: ENHRY and SYGVKD. The CDR3 is 16 amino acids. Here the CDR3 reads CAIAAKAGQGVNEQFF. The DNA of the CDR3 is TGTGCCATCGCCGCGAAAGCTGGACAGGGGGTAAATGAGCAGTTCTTC.

The rearrangement links TRBV14 to TRBJ2-1; TRBD2 matches 8 bases. The trim removed 0 bases at V and 9 bases at J, leaving 7 bases unmatched. The CDR3 loop spans 15 amino acids. Germline CDR1 and CDR2: SGHDN and FVKESK. The CDR3 is CASSQDGTSFREQFF. Written as DNA, the CDR3 is TGTGCCAGCAGCCAAGATGGGACTAGTTTCCGTGAGCAGTTCTTC.

The rearrangement joins TRBV2 to TRBJ2-3, with no clear D. Trimming took off 2 bases at V and 0 bases at J, with 6 bases between the two ends. Germline CDR1 reads SNHLY; CDR2 reads FYNNEI. The CDR3 loop spans 14 amino acids. The CDR3 spells CASSEWVSTDTQYF. The CDR3 region has the DNA TGTGCCAGCAGTGAATGGGTGAGCACAGATACGCAGTATTTT.

This clone was seen a few times. The chain combines TRBV19 with TRBJ2-1; D tentatively reads TRBD1 or TRBD2 (5 bases each). V gave up 5 bases and J gave up 6 bases, with 14 bases separating them. CDR3 size: 14 residues. Germline V gene data show CDR1 as LNHDA and CDR2 as SQIVND (reference sequence). CDR3 residues: CASSARGTINEQFF. In DNA, the CDR3 is TGTGCCAGTAGTGCGAGAGGGACGATCAATGAGCAGTTCTTC.

This chain links TRBV4-1 with TRBJ1-1, with 11 bases fitting TRBD1. Germline loops: CDR1 MGHRA, CDR2 YSYEKL. Losses at the gene ends were 4 bases for V and 3 bases for J; bases not matched to a gene: 7. The CDR3 has 16 amino acids. CDR3 sequence (DNA): TGCGCCAGCAGCCGGGGACAGGGGGGAACCGACACTGAAGCTTTCTTT. This encodes CASSRGQGGTDTEAFF.

The genes are TRBV29-1 and TRBJ1-1; possible D gene TRBD1, 5 bases. The germline V gene has CDR1 SQVTM and CDR2 ANQGSEA. This CDR3 has 13 residues. Trimming took off 1 base at V and 6 bases at J, with 12 bases between the two ends. The CDR3 protein is CSVEAGRGSEAFF. CDR3 coding DNA: TGCAGCGTTGAAGCAGGGAGGGGCTCTGAAGCTTTCTTT.

The V call is TRBV29-1, the J call TRBJ1-1; D is unresolved. Trimming stripped 1 base from V and 4 bases from J, with 10 bases between. Germline V gives CDR1 SQVTM, CDR2 ANQGSEA. The CDR3 consists of 13 residues. The CDR3 spells CSVEGEWGTEAFF. The CDR3 nucleotides read TGCAGCGTTGAAGGGGAGTGGGGCACTGAAGCTTTCTTT.

The chain employs TRBV7-3 and TRBJ2-1, with 11 bases identical to TRBD1. Germline V gene lookup returns CDR1 SGHTA and CDR2 FQGTGA. The CDR3 is made up of 14 amino acids. With 5 bases clipped from V and 6 bases from J, the junction kept 3 bases outside the gene matches. The CDR3 DNA is TGTGCCAGCAGCCCGGGGACAGGGGGCAATGAGCAGTTCTTC. This sequence encodes CASSPGTGGNEQFF.

The rearrangement links TRBV28 to TRBJ2-2; tentative D call: TRBD1 (6 bases). CDR3 size: 14 residues. From germline, CDR1 is MDHEN and CDR2 SYDVKM. Trimming stripped 6 bases from V and 7 bases from J, with 15 bases between. The CDR3 DNA reads TGTGCCAGCAGACACCAACAGGGTTACGGGGAGCTGTTTTTT. It specifies CASRHQQGYGELFF.

The genes are TRBV19 and TRBJ2-1; 7 bases line up with TRBD2. Per germline, CDR1 LNHDA and CDR2 SQIVND (reference sequence). This CDR3 contains 15 residues. Trimming cost V 7 bases and J 0 bases; bases outside gene matches: 6. The CDR3 DNA reads as TGTGCCAGTATGGGAGGGTTTGGCTCCTACAATGAGCAGTTCTTC. This encodes CASMGGFGSYNEQFF.

The chain carries TRBV7-9 and TRBJ1-4; D is unclear. V gave up 5 bases and J gave up 0 bases, with 10 bases separating them. The CDR3 runs to 15 residues. Germline V gene lookup returns CDR1 SEHNR and CDR2 FQNEAQ (reference sequence). This CDR3 is CASSLRVATNEKLFF. CDR3 nucleotide sequence: TGTGCCAGCAGCCTCCGGGTCGCAACTAATGAAAAACTGTTTTTT.

This chain joins TRBV9 and TRBJ2-5; 8 bases map to TRBD2. Trimming cost V 1 base and J 1 base; bases outside gene matches: 6. Germline loops: CDR1 SGDLS, CDR2 YYNGEE. CDR3 length: 16 residues. The CDR3 DNA follows: TGTGCCAGCAGCGTAAGCCCGGGGACTAGCCAAGAGACCCAGTACTTC. Translated, it gives CASSVSPGTSQETQYF.

The chain combines TRBV7-9 with TRBJ2-2; a weak D match, TRBD1 (6 bases). The CDR3 is 15 amino acids. The germline V gene has CDR1 SEHNR and CDR2 FQNEAQ (reference sequence). The V end was cut by 7 bases, the J end by 2 bases, with 14 bases between. CDR3 in DNA: TGTGCCAGCAACCCCCGGGACACCAACACCGGGGAGCTGTTTTTT. As protein: CASNPRDTNTGELFF. The entire variable domain, with the rest obtained from reference TRBV7-9 and TRBJ2-2, is as follows: DTGVSQNPRHKITKRGQNVTFRCDPISEHNRLYWYRQTLGQGPEFLTYFQNEAQLEKSRLLSDRFSAERPKGSFSTLEIQRTEQGDSAMYLCASNPRDTNTGELFFGEGSRLTVL.

The chain uses TRBV18 and TRBJ2-1, with TRBD1 identical over 10 bases. V shed 8 bases, J shed 1 base, and the junction held 8 bases outside the gene matches. Germline-derived CDR1 and CDR2 are KGHSH and LQKENI. CDR3 length equals 16 residues. The CDR3 DNA is TGTGCCAGCCGTAACGACAGGGGGCCTTCCTACAATGAGCAGTTCTTC. This sequence encodes CASRNDRGPSYNEQFF.

The V call is TRBV6-5, the J call TRBJ1-1, with a tentative D call TRBD1 (5 bases). The CDR3 is 16 residues long. The germline V gene encodes CDR1 MNHEY and CDR2 SVGAGI. The V gene lost 0 bases and the J gene lost 4 bases, with 15 bases spanning the gap. CDR3 region: CASSYSSATGRTEAFF. The CDR3 DNA follows: TGTGCCAGCAGTTACTCGAGTGCGACGGGGCGCACTGAAGCTTTCTTT.

The chain carries TRBV5-4 and TRBJ2-3, with 7 bases lining up with TRBD2. The CDR3 sequence is 15 residues long. The V gene end was trimmed by 4 bases and the J gene end by 2 bases; junction bases not matched to a gene: 7. CDR1 and CDR2 (germline): SGHNT, YYREEE (reference sequence). CDR3 sequence: CASSRGVTLTDTQYF. For the CDR3, the DNA is TGTGCCAGCAGCCGGGGGGTAACTCTCACAGATACGCAGTATTTT.

This clone was detected only once. J is TRBJ2-2 and V is TRBV30; TRBD2 matches 10 bases. This CDR3 contains 15 residues. The germline gives CDR1 GTSNPN, CDR2 SVGIG (reference sequence). Here the CDR3 reads CAHVPQRGGTGELFF. CDR3 bases: TGTGCTCATGTCCCCCAGCGGGGGGGCACCGGGGAGCTGTTTTTT.